Each of the 32 T cell receptor beta chains below was sequenced from the same sample in a study of CD8 T cells in ankylosing spondylitis. Each CDR3 protein is one row after TCRdb ran MiXCR on the 5' RACE reads. Counted here are under 450,000 distinct CDR3 sequences, roughly 22% occurring once; the ten biggest clones make up 10% to 15%. Material for sequencing was blood, either unsorted or a sorted T cell fraction (not recorded which). These receptors were taken from a male donor with ankylosing spondylitis or in good health (not recorded which).

V is TRBV23-1 and J is TRBJ2-1, with D perhaps TRBD1 or TRBD2 (5 bases each). TRBV23-1 is an ORF; its function is uncertain. The CDR3 extends over 15 amino acids. V dropped 4 bases and J dropped 0 bases, with 10 bases sitting between them. The CDR3 spells CASSRGWNSYNEQFF. The CDR3, as DNA: TGCGCCAGCAGTCGGGGGTGGAACTCCTACAATGAGCAGTTCTTC.

This clonotype was seen more than once but under ten times. The chain has TRBV29-1 and TRBJ2-1; D perhaps matches TRBD1 (5 bases). Germline CDR1 is SQVTM and CDR2 is ANQGSEA. Trimming removed 3 bases from V and 15 bases from J, with 15 bases in between. This CDR3 has 11 residues. In DNA form, the CDR3 reads TGCAGCGTTGAGGCCCGGCAGGGCCCGTTCTTC. It specifies CSVEARQGPFF.

The table lists this clonotype with a count of one. The chain recombines TRBV4-1 with TRBJ2-7; a possible D gene is TRBD1 (6 bases). Germline V gene data show CDR1 as MGHRA and CDR2 as YSYEKL. V gave up 1 base and J gave up 5 bases, with 9 bases separating them. This CDR3 is 13 amino acids long. The CDR3 loop reads CASSQGGRNEQYF. The CDR3 DNA is TGCGCCAGCAGCCAAGGGGGGCGCAACGAGCAGTACTTC.

The rearrangement uses TRBV6-1 and TRBJ1-2, with D perhaps matching TRBD1 (5 bases). CDR1 MNHNS and CDR2 SASEGT come from the germline V gene. Between the trimmed V and J ends, which lost 5 bases and 0 bases, there was a span of 10 bases. The length of the CDR3 is 14 residues. As DNA, the CDR3 is TGTGCCAGCAGTCCCCGGGGGGCTAACTATGGCTACACCTTC. Translating it yields CASSPRGANYGYTF.

This clonotype was counted between two and nine times. The chain uses TRBV28 and TRBJ2-1; TRBD1 matches at 9 bases. Germline V lookup: CDR1 MDHEN, CDR2 SYDVKM. This CDR3 spans 16 amino acids. With V trimmed by 4 bases and J by 3 bases, 7 bases remained unmatched. This CDR3 is CASSSPDRGVYNEQFF. The CDR3 bases are TGTGCCAGCAGTTCTCCAGACAGGGGGGTCTACAATGAGCAGTTCTTC.

This clonotype appeared a few times. The chain employs TRBV4-1 and TRBJ2-5, with 8 bases that match TRBD2. CDR3 size: 15 residues. CDR1 and CDR2 from the germline V gene are MGHRA and YSYEKL. V gave up 5 bases and J gave up 4 bases; unmatched junction bases: 9. The CDR3 protein is CASSADTSGGETQYF. The CDR3 region has the DNA TGCGCCAGCAGCGCAGATACTAGCGGTGGAGAGACCCAGTACTTC.

This clonotype was seen a handful of times. This chain connects TRBV11-2 to TRBJ2-1, with D unclear. The V gene's germline CDR1 is SGHAT and CDR2 FQNNGV. There are 15 residues in the CDR3. The V end was cut by 5 bases, the J end by 4 bases, with 15 bases between. This CDR3 is CASSHGPIRYNEQFF. In DNA form, the CDR3 reads TGTGCCAGCAGCCACGGGCCTATACGATACAATGAGCAGTTCTTC.

This clonotype appeared a few times. The CDR3 protein is CASSPSDLTDTQYF. The CDR3 bases are TGTGCCAGCAGCCCTAGCGATCTCACAGATACGCAGTATTTT. The rearrangement joins TRBV6-1 to TRBJ2-3, with D perhaps matching TRBD2 (6 bases). The ends were cut back, 6 bases at V and 2 bases at J, with 12 bases in the middle. Germline V gene data show CDR1 as MNHNS and CDR2 as SASEGT. CDR3 size: 14 residues.

This clonotype came up a few times. This chain uses TRBV12-3 or TRBV12-4 with TRBJ2-2; a possible D gene is TRBD2 (5 bases). This CDR3 has 13 residues. Trimming shortened V by 6 bases and J by 2 bases, and 7 bases separated the two germline ends. The CDR3 loop reads CASREANTGELFF. The DNA of the CDR3 is TGTGCCAGCAGGGAGGCCAACACCGGGGAGCTGTTTTTT.

This rearrangement joins TRBV6-6 to TRBJ2-7; 8 bases are shared with TRBD2. J gave up 5 bases and V 5 bases, and 11 bases lay outside the gene matches. Germline V gene sequence: CDR1 MNHNY, CDR2 SVGAGI (reference sequence). The length of the CDR3 is 15 residues. The DNA of the CDR3 is TGTGCCAGCAGTGCCGTGGGACTAGATTATGACGAGCAGTACTTC. Amino acids: CASSAVGLDYDEQYF.

This clonotype was seen more than once but under ten times. V and J are TRBV28 and TRBJ1-6, with D perhaps matching TRBD1 (5 bases). The length of the CDR3 is 14 residues. Germline assignment: CDR1 MDHEN and CDR2 SYDVKM. Trimming took off 2 bases at V and 14 bases at J, with 16 bases between the two ends. The chain's CDR3 is CASSLGRDLGALHF. CDR3 coding DNA: TGTGCCAGCAGTTTAGGCAGGGACCTTGGAGCCCTCCACTTT. Drawing the rest from reference TRBV28 and TRBJ1-6, the complete variable domain is DVKVTQSSRYLVKRTGEKVFLECVQDMDHENMFWYRQDPGLGLRLIYFSYDVKMKEKGDIPEGYSVSREKKERFSLILESASTNQTSMYLCASSLGRDLGALHFGNGTRLTVT.

This chain links TRBV11-2 with TRBJ2-2, with 11 positions matching TRBD1. Germline-derived CDR1 and CDR2 are SGHAT and FQNNGV. The CDR3 has 17 residues. After removal of 3 bases from V and 5 bases from J, the junction contained 8 bases not matched to a gene. CDR3 in amino acids: CASSFPGQGVKTGELFF. CDR3 nucleotide sequence: TGTGCCAGCAGCTTCCCGGGACAGGGGGTTAAAACCGGGGAGCTGTTTTTT. The full variable domain, rest sourced from reference TRBV11-2 and TRBJ2-2, is EAGVAQSPRYKIIEKRQSVAFWCNPISGHATLYWYQQILGQGPKLLIQFQNNGVVDDSQLPKDRFSAERLKGVDSTLKIQPAKLEDSAVYLCASSFPGQGVKTGELFFGEGSRLTVL.

V gene TRBV12-3 or TRBV12-4 combines with J gene TRBJ2-2; TRBD1 matches at 7 bases. CDR3 length: 13 amino acids. Trimming took 9 bases from V and 1 from J; bases not matched to a gene: 2. CDR3 in DNA: TGTGCCAGGGGGGACAGGAACACCGGGGAGCTGTTTTTT. Its protein product is CARGDRNTGELFF.

The chain carries TRBV20-1 and TRBJ2-4; 8 bases agree with TRBD2. The trim removed 5 bases at V and 4 bases at J, leaving 10 bases unmatched. Germline V gene lookup returns CDR1 DFQATT and CDR2 SNEGSKA (reference sequence). The CDR3 is made up of 15 amino acids. The CDR3 DNA sequence: TGCAGTGCTGGGGGTCGCGGGGGGTATAAAAACATTCAGTACTTC. It codes for CSAGGRGGYKNIQYF.

Many counts were recorded for this clonotype. The V gene is TRBV15, the J gene TRBJ2-1; TRBD2 agrees at 11 bases. Germline V gene sequence: CDR1 LNHNV, CDR2 YYDKDF (reference sequence). V shed 4 bases and J 7 bases; nucleotides not matched to a gene: 12. The CDR3 spans 17 residues. The CDR3 nucleotides are TGTGCCACCAGCAAAGAAACCCGACTAGCGGGGTTGAATGAGCAGTTCTTC. Translated: CATSKETRLAGLNEQFF.

This chain connects TRBV7-9 to TRBJ2-1; no firm D call. CDR3 length: 13 amino acids. Germline V lookup: CDR1 SEHNR, CDR2 FQNEAQ (reference sequence). V was trimmed by 5 bases and J by 10 bases, leaving 15 bases between them. CDR3: CASSIPPKTEQFF. For the CDR3, the DNA is TGTGCCAGCAGCATCCCCCCTAAAACGGAGCAGTTCTTC.

This clonotype was counted a few times. The gene calls are TRBV6-2 or TRBV6-3 and TRBJ2-3, with TRBD1 matching over 11 bases. Looked up from germline, CDR1 is MNHEY and CDR2 is SVGEGT. V lost 6 bases, J lost 5 bases, and 10 bases stayed unmatched. The CDR3 length is 16 residues. The CDR3: CASSQRWTGGEDTQYF. CDR3 sequence (DNA): TGTGCCAGCAGCCAGAGGTGGACAGGGGGCGAAGATACGCAGTATTTT.

This clonotype has a handful of counts. The V gene is TRBV6-6, the J gene TRBJ1-2; TRBD1 matches at 8 bases. The V gene end was trimmed by 6 bases and the J gene end by 8 bases; junction bases not matched to a gene: 5. CDR1 and CDR2 from the germline V gene are MNHNY and SVGAGI (reference sequence). The CDR3 has 12 amino acids. The CDR3 bases are TGTGCCAGCAGACCCGGGACAGGAGGCTACACCTTC. It yields the protein CASRPGTGGYTF.

J is TRBJ2-3 and V is TRBV6-1; 7 nucleotides agree with TRBD1. After removal of 6 bases from V and 1 base from J, the junction contained 10 bases not matched to a gene. The CDR3 has 16 residues. CDR1 is MNHNS and CDR2 is SASEGT in the germline V gene. This chain's CDR3 is CASRRVGQVRTDTQYF. As DNA, the CDR3 is TGTGCCAGCAGGCGCGTAGGACAGGTTCGCACAGATACGCAGTATTTT.

The chain couples TRBV5-5 to TRBJ2-7; D remains ambiguous. This CDR3 has 11 amino acids. Germline values: CDR1 SGHKS, CDR2 YYEKEE (reference sequence). The germline V and J ends were trimmed by 6 bases and 4 bases, with 8 bases remaining between them. The chain's CDR3 is CASTEMYEQYF. CDR3 DNA sequence: TGTGCCAGCACCGAGATGTACGAGCAGTACTTC.

The table lists this clonotype with a few counts. V gene TRBV29-1 combines with J gene TRBJ2-5; D remains ambiguous. Trimming cost V 8 bases and J 4 bases, with 11 bases left between them. CDR1 is SQVTM, CDR2 ANQGSEA, per germline. This CDR3 has 11 amino acids. The CDR3 bases are TGCAGCCCCAGCGATTTAGAGACCCAGTACTTC. It translates to CSPSDLETQYF. Full variable domain (rest looked up from reference TRBV29-1 and TRBJ2-5): SAVISQKPSRDICQRGTSLTIQCQVDSQVTMMFWYRQQPGQSLTLIATANQGSEATYESGFVIDKFPISRPNLTFSTLTVSNMSPEDSSIYLCSPSDLETQYFGPGTRLLVL.

This clonotype was counted many times. The V and J genes are TRBV24-1 and TRBJ2-5; 7 bases map to TRBD1. Trimming cost V 7 bases and J 3 bases; bases outside gene matches: 4. Germline lookup yields CDR1 KGHDR and CDR2 SFDVKD. The CDR3 loop spans 13 amino acids. The CDR3 DNA reads as TGTGCCACCAGGGGAACAGGGGAAGAGACCCAGTACTTC. Amino acids: CATRGTGEETQYF.

This clonotype has more than one count but fewer than ten. The rearrangement uses TRBV12-3 or TRBV12-4 and TRBJ2-3; possibly TRBD1 or TRBD2 for D (5 bases each). The CDR3 has 12 amino acids. Deletions cut 7 bases from V and 7 bases from J, with 12 bases between. The CDR3: CASTPGPNTQYF. DNA of the CDR3: TGTGCCAGCACCCCGGGGCCGAATACGCAGTATTTT.

Ten or more counts support this clonotype. The J gene is TRBJ2-3, the V gene TRBV12-3 or TRBV12-4; D possibly uses TRBD1 or TRBD2 (6 bases each). The CDR3 has 14 amino acids. The germline V and J ends were trimmed by 5 bases and 4 bases, with 13 bases remaining between them. The CDR3, as DNA: TGTGCCAGCAGTGTGATGGGGGGCGCAGATACGCAGTATTTT. Its protein product is CASSVMGGADTQYF.

This chain links TRBV7-1 with TRBJ2-7, with D uncertain. TRBV7-1 is classed as an ORF, of uncertain function. Deletions cut 5 bases from V and 9 bases from J, with 11 bases between. The CDR3 contains 11 residues. The CDR3 loop is CASSRGMGQYF. The CDR3 DNA is TGTGCCAGCAGCCGTGGGATGGGGCAGTACTTC.

The chain uses TRBV9 and TRBJ2-1; weak D call: TRBD2 (7 bases). The CDR3 consists of 14 residues. CDR1 is SGDLS, CDR2 YYNGEE, per germline. Trimming pared 3 bases from V and 8 bases from J, leaving 15 bases between. The CDR3 DNA sequence: TGTGCCAGCAGCGAAGGGGGTACTAGCGATGAGCAGTTCTTC. Encoded protein: CASSEGGTSDEQFF.

The chain recombines TRBV9 with TRBJ1-2; perhaps TRBD1 as D (5 bases). The CDR3 sequence is 15 residues long. CDR1 is SGDLS, CDR2 YYNGEE, per germline. V gave up 4 bases and J gave up 0 bases, with 13 bases separating them. The DNA for the CDR3 is TGTGCCAGCAGCCCTTGGGACGGACCTAACTATGGCTACACCTTC. As protein: CASSPWDGPNYGYTF.

V gene TRBV10-3 combines with J gene TRBJ1-1; D is perhaps TRBD1 (6 bases). V lost 11 bases to trimming and J lost 2 bases, with 18 bases between them. The germline V gene encodes CDR1 ENHRY and CDR2 SYGVKD. The CDR3 contains 14 residues. Here the CDR3 reads CAAWDTGSNTEAFF. The CDR3 DNA follows: TGTGCCGCCTGGGACACCGGGTCTAACACTGAAGCTTTCTTT.

This rearrangement joins TRBV11-2 to TRBJ2-1; 14 bases match TRBD2. The CDR3 totals 15 residues. From germline, CDR1 is SGHAT and CDR2 FQNNGV. Trimming cost V 5 bases and J 6 bases; bases outside gene matches: 3. The CDR3 reads CASSGLAGGLNEQFF. The CDR3 DNA sequence: TGTGCCAGCAGCGGACTAGCGGGGGGCCTCAATGAGCAGTTCTTC.

The J gene is TRBJ1-5, the V gene TRBV15, with D possibly TRBD1 on 5 matching bases. V gave up 7 bases and J gave up 4 bases, with 8 bases separating them. The length of the CDR3 is 12 residues. Germline CDR1 is LNHNV and CDR2 is YYDKDF (reference sequence). The CDR3 spells CATKTENQPQHF. The CDR3 nucleotides read TGTGCCACCAAGACAGAGAATCAGCCCCAGCATTTT.

This clonotype came up a few times. V gene TRBV4-1 combines with J gene TRBJ2-3; 11 bases line up with TRBD2. Germline V CDR1 and CDR2: MGHRA, YSYEKL. The CDR3 is 17 amino acids. V lost 3 bases to trimming and J lost 3 bases; unmatched junction nucleotides: 8. This chain's CDR3 is CASSHTLAGGKTDTQYF. The CDR3 region has the DNA TGCGCCAGCAGCCACACCCTAGCGGGGGGCAAAACAGATACGCAGTATTTT.

The table lists this clonotype with a few counts. This sequence joins TRBV9 and TRBJ2-7; 7 nucleotides agree with TRBD2. V shed 0 bases and J 6 bases; nucleotides not matched to a gene: 3. The CDR3 loop spans 13 amino acids. Germline CDR1 SGDLS, CDR2 YYNGEE. As DNA, the CDR3 is TGTGCCAGCAGCGTAGGGGAGGGTCCCGAGCAGTACTTC. It codes for CASSVGEGPEQYF. The full variable domain, its missing parts supplied by reference TRBV9 and TRBJ2-7, is DSGVTQTPKHLITATGQRVTLRCSPRSGDLSVYWYQQSLDQGLQFLIQYYNGEERAKGNILERFSAQQFPDLHSELNLSSLELGDSALYFCASSVGEGPEQYFGPGTRLTVT.